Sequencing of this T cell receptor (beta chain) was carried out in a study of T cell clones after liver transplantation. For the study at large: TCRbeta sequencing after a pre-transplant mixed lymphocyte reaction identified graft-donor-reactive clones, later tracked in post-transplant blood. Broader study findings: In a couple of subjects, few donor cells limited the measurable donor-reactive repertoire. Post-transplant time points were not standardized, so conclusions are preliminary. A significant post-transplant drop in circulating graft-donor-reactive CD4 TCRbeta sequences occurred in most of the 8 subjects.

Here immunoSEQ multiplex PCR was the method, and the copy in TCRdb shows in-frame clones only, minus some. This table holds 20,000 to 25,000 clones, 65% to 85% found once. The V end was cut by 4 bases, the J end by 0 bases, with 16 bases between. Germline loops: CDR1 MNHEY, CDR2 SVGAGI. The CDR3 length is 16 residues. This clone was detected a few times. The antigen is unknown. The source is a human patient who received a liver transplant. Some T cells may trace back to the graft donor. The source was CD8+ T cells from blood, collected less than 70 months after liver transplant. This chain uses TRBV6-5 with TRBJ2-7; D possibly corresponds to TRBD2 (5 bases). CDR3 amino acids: CASSLSADLYSYEQYF. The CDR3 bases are TGTGCCAGCAGTTTATCAGCGGATTTGTACTCCTACGAGCAGTACTTC.